These 19 T cell receptor beta chains were all obtained from the same sample, sequenced in a study of T cell clonotyping in hematopoietic cell transplantation. Method: immunoSEQ multiplex PCR; TCRdb's copy keeps in-frame clones and lacks some. The sample carries under 4,500 clones, approximately 96% recorded once. Source: peripheral blood mononuclear cells, taken 30 days after allogeneic stem cell transplant. Every receptor here comes from a male patient in his seventies who had an allogeneic stem cell transplant from an unrelated donor, so T cells may come from the graft donor. Some clones in this sample may be carry-over from other donors' samples.

This clone is labeled large. The chain recombines TRBV4-1 with TRBJ1-1; 9 bases are a match to TRBD1. CDR3 size: 15 residues. Germline-derived CDR1 and CDR2 are MGHRA and YSYEKL. Trimming took 4 bases from V and 1 from J; bases not matched to a gene: 4. The DNA for the CDR3 is TGCGCCAGCAGCCGGGGACAGGGAGAGAACACTGAAGCTTTCTTT. Translation: CASSRGQGENTEAFF.

This chain joins TRBV19 and TRBJ2-1; unclear D gene. CDR1 is LNHDA and CDR2 is SQIVND in the germline V gene (reference sequence). There are 15 residues in the CDR3. Trimming took off 3 bases at V and 0 bases at J, with 9 bases between the two ends. This chain's CDR3 is CASSMGSSSYNEQFF. The CDR3 DNA reads as TGTGCCAGTAGTATGGGCTCCAGCTCCTACAATGAGCAGTTCTTC.

The rearrangement links TRBV23-1 to TRBJ1-3; no clear D. TRBV23-1 is flagged as an ORF with uncertain function. The germline V and J ends were trimmed by 7 bases and 0 bases, with 16 bases remaining between them. The CDR3 is made up of 16 amino acids. The CDR3 DNA sequence: TGCGCCAGCACCACACCTGAGTTTTGCTCTGGAAACACCATATATTTT. Residues: CASTTPEFCSGNTIYF.

CDR3 nucleotides: TGTGCCAGCAGCTTAGCAAGCGGGGAGACCCAGTACTTC. This translates into CASSLASGETQYF. This chain links TRBV7-2 with TRBJ2-5; the D gene is possibly TRBD2 (6 bases). The V and J ends lost 0 bases and 5 bases respectively, with 7 bases between them. The CDR3 spans 13 residues. From germline, CDR1 is SGHTA and CDR2 FQGNSA.

CDR3 nucleotide sequence: TGTGCCAGCAGTTTACGTGGAGGGTTTGCCAAAAACATTCAGTACTTC. Protein: CASSLRGGFAKNIQYF. J is TRBJ2-4 and V is TRBV27; D might be TRBD2 (6 bases). V was clipped by 2 bases and J by 1 base, with 12 bases between them. This CDR3 has 16 residues. Germline-derived CDR1 and CDR2 are MNHEY and SMNVEV (reference sequence).

V gene TRBV7-6 combines with J gene TRBJ2-2; TRBD2 matches 7 bases. CDR1 and CDR2 (germline): SGHVS, FNYEAQ. J gave up 4 bases and V 1 base, and 3 bases lay outside the gene matches. The CDR3 totals 15 residues. CDR3 in amino acids: CASSLGRGVTGELFF. DNA of the CDR3: TGTGCCAGCAGCTTAGGCCGGGGGGTCACCGGGGAGCTGTTTTTT.

This chain joins TRBV10-3 and TRBJ1-6; 8 nucleotides match TRBD1. The V gene's germline CDR1 is ENHRY and CDR2 SYGVKD. Germline trimming cut 10 bases from V and 6 bases from J; bases unmatched to any gene: 5. The length of the CDR3 is 13 residues. The CDR3 sequence is CAKTGDLNSPLHF. The DNA for the CDR3 is TGTGCCAAGACAGGGGACCTTAATTCACCCCTCCACTTT.

The CDR3 loop is CASSSGGTGELFF. The CDR3 DNA reads as TGTGCCAGCAGCTCGGGCGGGACCGGGGAGCTGTTTTTT. The rearrangement uses TRBV7-9 and TRBJ2-2, with a weak D call TRBD2 (5 bases). The CDR3 has 13 residues. Trimming shortened V by 4 bases and J by 5 bases, and 8 bases separated the two germline ends. The V gene's germline CDR1 is SEHNR and CDR2 FQNEAQ (reference sequence). Full variable domain (rest looked up from reference TRBV7-9 and TRBJ2-2): DTGVSQNPRHKITKRGQNVTFRCDPISEHNRLYWYRQTLGQGPEFLTYFQNEAQLEKSRLLSDRFSAERPKGSFSTLEIQRTEQGDSAMYLCASSSGGTGELFFGEGSRLTVL.

This clone was seen once. The rearrangement links TRBV9 to TRBJ2-5, with a weak D call TRBD2 (6 bases). V dropped 0 bases and J dropped 5 bases, with 20 bases sitting between them. Germline lookup yields CDR1 SGDLS and CDR2 YYNGEE. The CDR3 is 17 residues long. The CDR3 reads CASSVGNSGRLGETQYF. CDR3 nucleotide sequence: TGTGCCAGCAGCGTAGGGAATAGCGGTCGCCTGGGCGAGACCCAGTACTTC. The full variable domain, completed using reference TRBV9 and TRBJ2-5, is DSGVTQTPKHLITATGQRVTLRCSPRSGDLSVYWYQQSLDQGLQFLIQYYNGEERAKGNILERFSAQQFPDLHSELNLSSLELGDSALYFCASSVGNSGRLGETQYFGPGTRLLVL.

This clone appeared once. The chain joins TRBV6-6 to TRBJ1-5; no definite D call. CDR3 length equals 14 residues. CDR1 is MNHNY, CDR2 SVGAGI, per germline (reference sequence). The germline V and J ends were trimmed by 4 bases and 0 bases, with 7 bases remaining between them. CDR3 nucleotide sequence: TGTGCCAGCAGTTTTTCGTCTAGCAATCAGCCCCAGCATTTT. As protein: CASSFSSSNQPQHF.

This chain connects TRBV5-6 to TRBJ1-6, with D uncertain. Trimming took 0 bases from V and 3 from J, leaving 7 bases between them. The CDR3 is made up of 15 amino acids. Germline lookup yields CDR1 SGHDT and CDR2 YYEEEE. The CDR3 reads CASSLETVYNSPLHF. CDR3 coding DNA: TGTGCCAGCAGCTTGGAGACCGTCTATAATTCACCCCTCCACTTT.

V usage is TRBV11-2 and J usage is TRBJ2-2; D may be TRBD2 (6 bases). The germline V gene has CDR1 SGHAT and CDR2 FQNNGV. V dropped 3 bases and J dropped 2 bases, with 16 bases sitting between them. The CDR3 consists of 17 residues. The CDR3 is CASSFHLAGLNTGELFF. CDR3 in DNA: TGTGCCAGCAGCTTTCATCTCGCGGGGCTCAACACCGGGGAGCTGTTTTTT.

This clone appeared once. The chain employs TRBV28 and TRBJ2-7; 12 nucleotides align to TRBD1. The CDR3 length is 17 residues. Germline trimming cut 4 bases from V and 7 bases from J; bases unmatched to any gene: 14. Germline V gene data show CDR1 as MDHEN and CDR2 as SYDVKM. CDR3 in amino acids: CASSSTGPGQGAGEQYF. The CDR3, as DNA: TGTGCCAGCAGTTCGACAGGACCGGGACAGGGGGCCGGGGAGCAGTACTTC.

The chain employs TRBV29-1 and TRBJ2-7, with 10 bases that match TRBD1. After removal of 8 bases from V and 6 bases from J, the junction contained 7 bases not matched to a gene. The germline V gene has CDR1 SQVTM and CDR2 ANQGSEA. CDR3 length: 12 residues. Here the CDR3 reads CSTGTGDSEQYF. The CDR3 DNA follows: TGCAGCACGGGGACAGGGGATTCCGAGCAGTACTTC.

The rearrangement uses TRBV19 and TRBJ1-5, with D hard to call. The germline CDR1 and CDR2 sequences are LNHDA and SQIVND (reference sequence). Trimming shortened V by 0 bases and J by 7 bases, and 10 bases separated the two germline ends. The CDR3 has 14 amino acids. The CDR3 sequence is CASSIDQEQQPQHF. The DNA for the CDR3 is TGTGCCAGTAGTATAGATCAGGAGCAACAGCCCCAGCATTTT. Using reference TRBV19 and TRBJ1-5 for the parts outside the CDR3, the full variable domain is DGGITQSPKYLFRKEGQNVTLSCEQNLNHDAMYWYRQDPGQGLRLIYYSQIVNDFQKGDIAEGYSVSREKKESFPLTVTSAQKNPTAFYLCASSIDQEQQPQHFGDGTRLSIL.

This clone was found once. CDR3 residues: CASSLLGGRADTQYF. DNA of the CDR3: TGTGCCAGCAGCCTCCTTGGGGGTCGGGCAGATACGCAGTATTTT. This chain uses TRBV9 with TRBJ2-3, with D perhaps assigned TRBD1 or TRBD2 (5 bases each). Germline V gene sequence: CDR1 SGDLS, CDR2 YYNGEE. CDR3 length equals 15 residues. V lost 4 bases and J lost 4, with 16 bases in between.

The CDR3 here is CASSLARGRTEAFF. DNA for the CDR3: TGTGCCAGCAGCTTAGCGAGGGGGAGGACTGAAGCTTTCTTT. The chain joins TRBV7-9 to TRBJ1-1, with D possibly being TRBD1 (6 bases). CDR1 is SEHNR, CDR2 FQNEAQ, per germline (reference sequence). The V end lost 0 bases, the J end lost 5 bases, and 10 bases lay between the germline ends. The CDR3 has 14 amino acids.

J is TRBJ2-3 and V is TRBV2; 7 bases are a match to TRBD1. This CDR3 has 16 amino acids. Germline V gene data show CDR1 as SNHLY and CDR2 as FYNNEI. The ends lost 4 bases at V and 4 bases at J; junction bases unmatched: 11. CDR3 bases: TGTGCCAGCAGTGCTTCCGGGACAGCATATTCAGATACGCAGTATTTT. Protein: CASSASGTAYSDTQYF.

This clone was observed once. This chain connects TRBV27 to TRBJ1-1, with 9 nucleotides matching TRBD1. The germline V gene encodes CDR1 MNHEY and CDR2 SMNVEV (reference sequence). This CDR3 comprises 15 residues. The ends lost 5 bases at V and 10 bases at J; junction bases unmatched: 14. Here the CDR3 DNA reads TGTGCCAGCAGTGGGGGTGATGGGACAGGGTCCGGAGCTTTCTTT. Protein product: CASSGGDGTGSGAFF.